This T cell receptor beta chain was retrieved from a study of cytomegalovirus exposure and HLA in healthy donors. PCR involved 60 Vbeta and 13 Jbeta primers. Libraries were prepared by immunoSEQ multiplex PCR; TCRdb keeps only in-frame clonotypes and omits some of them. The sample lists 150,000 or so clones; around 81% were seen once. After removal of 5 bases from V and 4 bases from J, the junction contained 7 bases not matched to a gene. CDR1 is SNHLY and CDR2 is FYNNEI in the germline V gene. CDR3 size: 15 residues. As concerns this clone: The target antigen is unknown.

Study findings and constraints: Some segments of the V type, notably TRBV6-2 and TRBV6-3, were excluded as indistinguishable. One cluster of highly shared sequence variants probably arose as a sequencing artifact.

Sequencing input: PBMCs. V and J are TRBV2 and TRBJ1-3, with TRBD1 identical over 8 bases. The origin of this receptor is a woman aged 40 to 55 in good health and CMV-seronegative. CDR3 in amino acids: CASSNQGAVGNTIYF. The CDR3 nucleotides read TGTGCCAGCAGTAACCAGGGGGCGGTGGGAAACACCATATATTTT.